The clone carrying this T cell receptor beta chain has a handful of counts. Its antigen is unidentified. The data derive from a study of blood T cells in healthy people across ages. The CDR3 totals 15 residues. In germline, CDR1 is LGHNA, CDR2 YSLEER. Study-wide points: Reliance upon unsorted PBMCs precluded definitive naive versus antigen-experienced comparison. When set beside aged donors, long-lived donors presented more naive CD4+ cells and higher diversity.

Primed by a sample-barcoded 5' primer and a J-beta primer mix, a second PCR proceeded for about 7 to 12 cycles. Each of the cDNA molecules was tagged by a template-switch adaptor with 12 random nucleotides. From each sample, at least 2.5 million paired-end reads containing CDR3 were obtained. TCRdb ran MiXCR on the 5' RACE reads and lists one entry per CDR3 protein. The repertoire includes 1.5 million to 1.8 million distinct CDR3 sequences, approximately 42% of them detected once, and just over 4% sits in the top ten. The specimen was blood. The receptor's source is a woman aged 18-29 years in good health. The chain has TRBV4-3 and TRBJ2-4, with 12 bases identical to TRBD2. The closer fit of TRBJ2-7 to the DNA end suggests the J call may be wrong. In DNA, the CDR3 is TGCGCCAGCAGCTTTACGACTAGCGGGGGTTACGAGCAGTACTTC. This translates into CASSFTTSGGYEQYF.